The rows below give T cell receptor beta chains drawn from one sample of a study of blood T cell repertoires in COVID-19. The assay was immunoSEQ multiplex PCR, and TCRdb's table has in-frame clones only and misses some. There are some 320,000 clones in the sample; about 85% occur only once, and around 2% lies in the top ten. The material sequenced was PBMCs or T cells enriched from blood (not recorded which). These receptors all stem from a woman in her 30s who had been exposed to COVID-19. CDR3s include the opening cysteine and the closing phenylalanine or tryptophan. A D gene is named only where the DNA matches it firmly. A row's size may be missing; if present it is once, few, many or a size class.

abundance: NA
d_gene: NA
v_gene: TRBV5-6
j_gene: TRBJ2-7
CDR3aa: CASSSPRGLGNEQYF
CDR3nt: TGTGCCAGCAGCTCGCCGCGGGGGCTAGGGAACGAGCAGTACTTC

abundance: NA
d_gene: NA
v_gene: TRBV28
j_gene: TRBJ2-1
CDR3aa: CASSTQRGNEQFF
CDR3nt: TGTGCCAGCAGTACTCAAAGGGGCAATGAGCAGTTCTTC

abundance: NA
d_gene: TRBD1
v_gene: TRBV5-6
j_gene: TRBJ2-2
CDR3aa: CASSPTDRGPTTGELFF
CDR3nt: TGTGCCAGCAGCCCCACGGACAGGGGGCCCACCACCGGGGAGCTGTTTTTT

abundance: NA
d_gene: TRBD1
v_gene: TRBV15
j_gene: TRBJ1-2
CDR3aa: CATSRSGTGDGYTF
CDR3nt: TGTGCCACCAGCAGATCCGGGACAGGGGATGGCTACACCTTC

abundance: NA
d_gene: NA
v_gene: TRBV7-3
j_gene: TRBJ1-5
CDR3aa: CASSLDSDQPQHF
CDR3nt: TGTGCCAGCAGCTTAGACAGTGATCAGCCCCAGCATTTT

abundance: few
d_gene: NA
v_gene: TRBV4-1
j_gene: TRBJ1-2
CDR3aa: CASSQDAGDGYTF
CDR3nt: TGCGCCAGCAGCCAAGATGCAGGGGATGGCTACACCTTC

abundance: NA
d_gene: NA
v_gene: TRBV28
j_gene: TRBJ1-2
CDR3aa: CASSRTGFHNYGYTF
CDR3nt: TGTGCCAGCAGTCGAACAGGGTTTCATAACTATGGCTACACCTTC

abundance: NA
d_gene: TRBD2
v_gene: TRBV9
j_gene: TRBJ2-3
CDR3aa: CASSSAGTRVNTQYF
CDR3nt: TGTGCCAGCAGCTCAGCCGGGACTAGGGTAAATACGCAGTATTTT

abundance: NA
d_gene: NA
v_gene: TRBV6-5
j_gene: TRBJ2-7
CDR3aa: CASSYDRYGEQYF
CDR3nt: TGTGCCAGCAGCTACGACAGGTACGGCGAGCAGTACTTC

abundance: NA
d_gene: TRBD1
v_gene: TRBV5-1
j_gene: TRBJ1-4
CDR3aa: CASSLEDRGGLSFEKLFF
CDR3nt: TGCGCCAGCAGCTTGGAAGACAGGGGGGGTCTTAGTTTTGAAAAACTGTTTTTT

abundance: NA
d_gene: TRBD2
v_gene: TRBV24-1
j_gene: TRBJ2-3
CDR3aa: CATRPGRGGALLTDTQYF
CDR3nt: TGTGCCACCAGACCGGGCCGGGGGGGAGCTCTTCTCACAGATACGCAGTATTTT

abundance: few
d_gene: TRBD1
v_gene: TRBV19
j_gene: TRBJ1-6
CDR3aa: CAARTGRNSPLHF
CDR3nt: TGTGCCGCGCGGACAGGGAGGAATTCACCCCTCCACTTT

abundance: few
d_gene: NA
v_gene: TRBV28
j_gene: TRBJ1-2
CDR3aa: CASSLPGEGYGYTF
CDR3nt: TGTGCCAGCAGTTTACCCGGGGAAGGCTATGGCTACACCTTC

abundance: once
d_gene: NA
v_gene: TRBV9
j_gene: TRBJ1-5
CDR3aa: CASSVSGGNQPQHF
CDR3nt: TGTGCCAGCAGCGTTTCGGGTGGCAATCAGCCCCAGCATTTT

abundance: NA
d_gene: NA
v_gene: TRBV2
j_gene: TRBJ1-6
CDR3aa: CASIPPSSYNSPLHF
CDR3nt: TGTGCCAGCATACCCCCGAGCTCCTATAATTCACCCCTCCACTTT

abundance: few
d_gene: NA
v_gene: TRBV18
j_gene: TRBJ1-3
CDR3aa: CASSPTAGNTIYF
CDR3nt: TGTGCCAGCTCACCGACAGCTGGAAACACCATATATTTT

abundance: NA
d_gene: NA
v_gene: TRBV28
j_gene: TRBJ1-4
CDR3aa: CASSPSGEKLFF
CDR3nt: TGTGCCAGCAGCCCGTCCGGTGAAAAACTGTTTTTT

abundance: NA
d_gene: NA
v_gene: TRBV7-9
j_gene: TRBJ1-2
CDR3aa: CASSLESGAAQGYTF
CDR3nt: TGTGCCAGCAGCTTAGAATCAGGGGCCGCTCAGGGCTACACCTTC

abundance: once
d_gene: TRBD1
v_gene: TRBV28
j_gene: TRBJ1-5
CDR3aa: CASKGTGTGDQPQHF
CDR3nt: TGTGCCAGCAAGGGGACCGGGACAGGGGATCAGCCCCAGCATTTT

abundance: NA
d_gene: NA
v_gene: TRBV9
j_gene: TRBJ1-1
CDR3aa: CASSVAQNTEAFF
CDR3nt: TGTGCCAGCAGCGTAGCCCAGAACACTGAAGCTTTCTTT

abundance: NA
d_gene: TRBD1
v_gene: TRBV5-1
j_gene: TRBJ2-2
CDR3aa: CASSRKQGANTGELFF
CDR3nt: TGCGCCAGCAGCCGAAAACAGGGGGCGAACACCGGGGAGCTGTTTTTT

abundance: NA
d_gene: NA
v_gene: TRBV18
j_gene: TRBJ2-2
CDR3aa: CASSQYGGANTGELFF
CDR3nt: TGTGCCAGCTCACAATACGGGGGAGCGAACACCGGGGAGCTGTTTTTT

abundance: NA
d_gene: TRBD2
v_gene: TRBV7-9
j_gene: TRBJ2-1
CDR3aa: CASSLVDRGTRDVEQFF
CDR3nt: TGTGCCAGCAGCTTAGTGGATCGCGGGACTAGGGATGTTGAGCAGTTCTTC

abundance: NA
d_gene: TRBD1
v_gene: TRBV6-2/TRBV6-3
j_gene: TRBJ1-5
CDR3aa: CASSGGQGHNQPQHF
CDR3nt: TGTGCCAGCAGTGGGGGACAGGGCCACAATCAGCCCCAGCATTTT

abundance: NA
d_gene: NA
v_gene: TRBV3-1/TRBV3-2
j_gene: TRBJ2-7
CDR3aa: CASSQGRRSEQYF
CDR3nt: TGTGCCAGCAGCCAAGGGAGGCGTAGCGAGCAGTACTTC

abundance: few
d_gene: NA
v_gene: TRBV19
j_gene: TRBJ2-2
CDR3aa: CASSRTGELFF
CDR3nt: TGTGCCAGTAGTCGCACCGGGGAGCTGTTTTTT

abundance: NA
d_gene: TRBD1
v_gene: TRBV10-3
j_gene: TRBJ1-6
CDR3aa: CAIQDRESPLHF
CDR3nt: TGTGCCATCCAGGACAGGGAATCACCCCTCCACTTT

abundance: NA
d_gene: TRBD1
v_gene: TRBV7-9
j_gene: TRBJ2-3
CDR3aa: CASSLTTGVDTDTQYF
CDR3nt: TGTGCCAGCAGCTTAACCACAGGGGTGGACACAGATACGCAGTATTTT

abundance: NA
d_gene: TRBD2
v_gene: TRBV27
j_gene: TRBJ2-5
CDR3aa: CASSWRGSLGLAGGLVRETQYF
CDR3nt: TGTGCCAGCAGTTGGAGAGGATCCCTTGGACTAGCGGGGGGGCTGGTGCGGGAGACCCAGTACTTC